This TCR beta chain was identified during a study of blood T cell repertoires in COVID-19. Study context: Italy, Spain and the United States were the sources of the convalescent and acute COVID-19 samples.

This clone has more than one count but fewer than ten. Sequenced by immunoSEQ multiplex PCR; TCRdb stores in-frame clones only, minus some. The sample contains about 140,000 clones, 85% of which appear only once. The CDR3 has 14 amino acids. Germline assignment: CDR1 SGHVS and CDR2 FNYEAQ. V lost 5 bases and J lost 3; bases outside the gene matches: 5. Sequencing was carried out using peripheral blood. The TCR originated in a man aged 50 to 59 with acute or convalescent COVID-19. The chain uses TRBV7-6 and TRBJ2-5, with TRBD1 matching over 8 bases. For the CDR3, the DNA is TGTGCCAGCAGCCCTCAGACAGGGGAAGAGACCCAGTACTTC. Its protein product is CASSPQTGEETQYF.